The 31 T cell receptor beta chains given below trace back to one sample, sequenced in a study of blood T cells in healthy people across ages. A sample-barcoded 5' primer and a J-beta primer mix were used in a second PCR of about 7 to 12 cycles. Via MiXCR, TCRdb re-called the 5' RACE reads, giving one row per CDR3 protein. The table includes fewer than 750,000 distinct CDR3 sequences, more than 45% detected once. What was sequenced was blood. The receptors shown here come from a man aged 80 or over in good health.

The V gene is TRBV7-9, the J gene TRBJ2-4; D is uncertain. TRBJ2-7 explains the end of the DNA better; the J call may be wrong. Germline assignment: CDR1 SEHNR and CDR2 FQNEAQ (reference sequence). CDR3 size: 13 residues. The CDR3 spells CASSLAGFHEQYF. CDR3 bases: TGTGCCAGCAGCTTAGCGGGGTTCCACGAGCAGTACTTC.

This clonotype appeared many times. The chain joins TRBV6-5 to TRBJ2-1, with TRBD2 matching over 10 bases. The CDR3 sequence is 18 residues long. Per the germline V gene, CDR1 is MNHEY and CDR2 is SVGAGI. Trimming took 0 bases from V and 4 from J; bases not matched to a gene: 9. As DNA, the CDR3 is TGTGCCAGCAGTTACTCGAAGTCTCTAGCGGGAGCATACAATGAGCAGTTCTTC. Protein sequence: CASSYSKSLAGAYNEQFF.

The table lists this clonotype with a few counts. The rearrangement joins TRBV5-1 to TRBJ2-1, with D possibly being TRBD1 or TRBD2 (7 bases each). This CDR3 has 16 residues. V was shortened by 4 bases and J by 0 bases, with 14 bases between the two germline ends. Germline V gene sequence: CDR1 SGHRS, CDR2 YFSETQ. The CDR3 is CASSGEGASSYNEQFF. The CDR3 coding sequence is TGCGCCAGCAGCGGGGAGGGGGCGAGCTCCTACAATGAGCAGTTCTTC.

CDR3 coding DNA: TGCAGTGCTTACCCGGCGGGACTAGCGGGAGAGACCCAGTACTTC. Protein: CSAYPAGLAGETQYF. The rearrangement uses TRBV20-1 and TRBJ2-5; 12 bases are shared with TRBD2. This CDR3 region has 15 residues. With 5 bases clipped from V and 4 bases from J, the junction kept 8 bases outside the gene matches. Germline CDR1 DFQATT, CDR2 SNEGSKA (reference sequence).

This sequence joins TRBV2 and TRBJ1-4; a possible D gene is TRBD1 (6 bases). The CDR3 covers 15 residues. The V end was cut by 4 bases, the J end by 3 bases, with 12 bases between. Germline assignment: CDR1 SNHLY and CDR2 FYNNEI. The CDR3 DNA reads TGTGCCAGCAGTGTTGAGGGGGAGGCTAATGAAAAACTGTTTTTT. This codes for CASSVEGEANEKLFF.

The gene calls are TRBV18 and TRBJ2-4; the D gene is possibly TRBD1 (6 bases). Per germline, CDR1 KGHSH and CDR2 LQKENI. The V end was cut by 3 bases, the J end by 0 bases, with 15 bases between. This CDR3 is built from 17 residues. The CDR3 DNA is TGTGCCAGCTCACCGTGGGACACCCGACTAGCCAAAAACATTCAGTACTTC. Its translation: CASSPWDTRLAKNIQYF.

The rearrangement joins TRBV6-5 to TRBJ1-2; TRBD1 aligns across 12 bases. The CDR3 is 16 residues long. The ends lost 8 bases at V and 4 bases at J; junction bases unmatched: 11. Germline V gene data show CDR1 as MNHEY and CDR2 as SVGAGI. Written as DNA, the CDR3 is TGTGCCAGCCGTACAACCGGGACAGGGGGCGCCTATGGCTACACCTTC. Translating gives CASRTTGTGGAYGYTF.

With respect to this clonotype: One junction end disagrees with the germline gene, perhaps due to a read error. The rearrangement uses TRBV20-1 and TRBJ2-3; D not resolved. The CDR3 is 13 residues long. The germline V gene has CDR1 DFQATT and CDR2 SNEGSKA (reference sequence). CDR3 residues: CSAPHTPSDTRYF. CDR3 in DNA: TGCAGTGCTCCTCACACCCCGTCGGATACGCGGTATTTT.

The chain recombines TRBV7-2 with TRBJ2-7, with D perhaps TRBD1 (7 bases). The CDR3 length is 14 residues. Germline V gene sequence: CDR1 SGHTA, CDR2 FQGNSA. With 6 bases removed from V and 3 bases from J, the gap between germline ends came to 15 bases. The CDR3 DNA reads TGTGCCAGCAGGGTTGGGACAGCGGGCTACGAGCAGTACTTC. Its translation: CASRVGTAGYEQYF.

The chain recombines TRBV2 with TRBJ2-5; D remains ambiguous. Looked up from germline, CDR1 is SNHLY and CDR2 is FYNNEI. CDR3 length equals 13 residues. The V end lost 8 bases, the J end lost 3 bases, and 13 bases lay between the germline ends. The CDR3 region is CASGLESEETQYF. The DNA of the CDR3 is TGTGCCAGCGGTCTAGAGTCCGAAGAGACCCAGTACTTC.

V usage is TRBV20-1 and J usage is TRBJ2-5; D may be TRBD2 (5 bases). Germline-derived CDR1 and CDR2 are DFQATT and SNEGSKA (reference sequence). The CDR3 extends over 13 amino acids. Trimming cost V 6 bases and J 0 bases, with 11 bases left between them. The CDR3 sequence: CSAGGGYQETQYF. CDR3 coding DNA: TGCAGTGCCGGCGGAGGATACCAAGAGACCCAGTACTTC.

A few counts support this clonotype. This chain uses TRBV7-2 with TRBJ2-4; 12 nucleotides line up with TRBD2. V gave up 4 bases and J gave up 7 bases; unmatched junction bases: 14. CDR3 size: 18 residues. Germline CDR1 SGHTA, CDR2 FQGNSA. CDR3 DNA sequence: TGTGCCAGCAGCTCCCCCGGACTAGCGGGGCCCACGGGGAACATTCAGTACTTC. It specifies CASSSPGLAGPTGNIQYF.

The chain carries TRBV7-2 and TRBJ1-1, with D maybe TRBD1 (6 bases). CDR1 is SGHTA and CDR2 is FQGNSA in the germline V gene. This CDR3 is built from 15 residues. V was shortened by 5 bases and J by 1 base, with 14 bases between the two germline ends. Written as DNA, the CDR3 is TGTGCCAGCAGCCGAGGTGGGGGCGCGAACACTGAAGCTTTCTTT. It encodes CASSRGGGANTEAFF.

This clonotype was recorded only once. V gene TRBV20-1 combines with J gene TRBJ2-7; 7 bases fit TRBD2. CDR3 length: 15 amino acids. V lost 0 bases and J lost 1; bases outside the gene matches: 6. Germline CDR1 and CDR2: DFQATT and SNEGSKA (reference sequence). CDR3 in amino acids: CSARDEAGSSYEQYF. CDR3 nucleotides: TGCAGTGCTAGAGATGAAGCGGGAAGTTCCTACGAGCAGTACTTC.

The DNA for the CDR3 is TGTGCCAGCAGCTATGACCGCTATAGCAATCAGCCCCAGCATTTT. Its protein is CASSYDRYSNQPQHF. The chain has TRBV6-2 or TRBV6-3 and TRBJ1-5; D not certain. Germline CDR1 MNHEY, CDR2 SVGEGT. This CDR3 has 15 amino acids. V gave up 6 bases and J gave up 0 bases, with 12 bases separating them.

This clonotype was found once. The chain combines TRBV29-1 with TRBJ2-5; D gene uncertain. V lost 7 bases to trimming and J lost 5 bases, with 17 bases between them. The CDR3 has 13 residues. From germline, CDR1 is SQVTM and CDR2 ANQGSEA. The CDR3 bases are TGCAGCGCCGCTCTCCGTGGATGGGAGACCCAGTACTTC. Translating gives CSAALRGWETQYF.

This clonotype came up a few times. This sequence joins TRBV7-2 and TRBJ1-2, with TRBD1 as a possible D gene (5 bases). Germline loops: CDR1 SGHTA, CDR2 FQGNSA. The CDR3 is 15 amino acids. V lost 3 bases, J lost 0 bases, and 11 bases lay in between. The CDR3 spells CASSLGRAPNYGYTF. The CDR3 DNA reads TGTGCCAGCAGCTTGGGACGGGCACCTAACTATGGCTACACCTTC.

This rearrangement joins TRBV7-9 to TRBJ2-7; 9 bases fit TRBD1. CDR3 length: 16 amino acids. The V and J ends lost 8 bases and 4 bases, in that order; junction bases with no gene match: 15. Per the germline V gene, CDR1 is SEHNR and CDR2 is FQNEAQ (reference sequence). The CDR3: CASGSYSGTGRYEQYF. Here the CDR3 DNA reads TGTGCCAGCGGCTCCTACTCCGGGACAGGGAGGTACGAGCAGTACTTC.

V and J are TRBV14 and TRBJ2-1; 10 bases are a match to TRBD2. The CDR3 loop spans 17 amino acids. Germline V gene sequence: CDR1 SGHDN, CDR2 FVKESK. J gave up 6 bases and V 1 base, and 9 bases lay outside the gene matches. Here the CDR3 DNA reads TGTGCCAGCAGCCAAGGGTTTGGACTAGCGGAATTCAATGAGCAGTTCTTC. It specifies CASSQGFGLAEFNEQFF.

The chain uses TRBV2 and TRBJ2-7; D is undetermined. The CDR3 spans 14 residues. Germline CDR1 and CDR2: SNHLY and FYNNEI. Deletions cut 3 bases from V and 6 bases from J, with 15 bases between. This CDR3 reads CASSEASYSIEQYF. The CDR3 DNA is TGTGCCAGCAGTGAGGCTAGTTATTCGATCGAGCAGTACTTC.

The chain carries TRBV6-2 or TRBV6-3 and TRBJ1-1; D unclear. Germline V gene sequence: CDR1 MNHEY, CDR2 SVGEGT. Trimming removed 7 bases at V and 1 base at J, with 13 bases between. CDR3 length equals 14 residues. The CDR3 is CASTLDTWNTEAFF. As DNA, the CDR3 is TGTGCCAGCACCCTTGACACGTGGAACACTGAAGCTTTCTTT.

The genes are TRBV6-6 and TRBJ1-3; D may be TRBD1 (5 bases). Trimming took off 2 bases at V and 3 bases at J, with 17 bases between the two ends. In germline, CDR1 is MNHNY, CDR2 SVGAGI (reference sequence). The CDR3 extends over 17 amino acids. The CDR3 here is CASSYTLGTKSGNTIYF. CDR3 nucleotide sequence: TGTGCCAGCAGTTACACTCTCGGGACCAAAAGTGGAAACACCATATATTTT.

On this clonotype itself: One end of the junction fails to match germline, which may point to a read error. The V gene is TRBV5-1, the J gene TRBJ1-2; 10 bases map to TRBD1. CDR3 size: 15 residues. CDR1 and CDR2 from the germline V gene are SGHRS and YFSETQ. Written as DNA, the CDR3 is TGCGCCAGCAGCTTGCCCTCAGGACAGGGGGATGGCCACACCTTC. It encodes CASSLPSGQGDGHTF.

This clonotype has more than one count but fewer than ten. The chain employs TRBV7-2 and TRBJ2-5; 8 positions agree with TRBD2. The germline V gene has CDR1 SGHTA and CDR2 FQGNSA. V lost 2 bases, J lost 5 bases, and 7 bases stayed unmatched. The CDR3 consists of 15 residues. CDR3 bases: TGTGCCAGCAGCTTACTCGGGGGGGCGTACGAGACCCAGTACTTC. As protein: CASSLLGGAYETQYF.

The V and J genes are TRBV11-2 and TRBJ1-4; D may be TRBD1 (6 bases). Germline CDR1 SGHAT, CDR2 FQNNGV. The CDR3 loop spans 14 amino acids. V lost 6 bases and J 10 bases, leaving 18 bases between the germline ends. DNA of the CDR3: TGTGCCAGCAGTAAGGCGGGGGGCGACGGAAAACTGTTTTTT. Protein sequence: CASSKAGGDGKLFF.

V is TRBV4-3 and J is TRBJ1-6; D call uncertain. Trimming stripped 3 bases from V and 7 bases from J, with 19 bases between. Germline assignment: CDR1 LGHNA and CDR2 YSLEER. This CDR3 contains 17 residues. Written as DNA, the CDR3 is TGCGCCAGCAGCCACATTCTCTATTTAGAAGAGAATTCACCCCTCCACTTT. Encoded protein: CASSHILYLEENSPLHF.

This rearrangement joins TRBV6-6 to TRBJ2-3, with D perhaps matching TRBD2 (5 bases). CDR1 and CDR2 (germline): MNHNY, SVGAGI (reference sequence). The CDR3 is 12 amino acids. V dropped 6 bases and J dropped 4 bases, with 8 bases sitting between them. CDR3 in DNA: TGTGCCAGCAGAACTAGGTCAGATACGCAGTATTTT. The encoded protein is CASRTRSDTQYF.

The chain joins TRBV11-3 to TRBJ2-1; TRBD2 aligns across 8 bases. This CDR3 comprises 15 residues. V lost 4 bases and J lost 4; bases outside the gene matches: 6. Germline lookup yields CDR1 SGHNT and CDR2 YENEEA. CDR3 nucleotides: TGTGCCAGCAGCTCGGGGGGGAGAATTTACAATGAGCAGTTCTTC. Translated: CASSSGGRIYNEQFF.

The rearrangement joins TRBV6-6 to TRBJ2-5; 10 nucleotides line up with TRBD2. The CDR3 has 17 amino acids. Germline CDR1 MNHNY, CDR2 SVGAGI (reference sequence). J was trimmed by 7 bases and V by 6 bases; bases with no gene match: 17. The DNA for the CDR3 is TGTGCCAGCAGCCCCGCGTATAGCGGGAGGACACCGGGGACCCAGTACTTC. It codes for CASSPAYSGRTPGTQYF.

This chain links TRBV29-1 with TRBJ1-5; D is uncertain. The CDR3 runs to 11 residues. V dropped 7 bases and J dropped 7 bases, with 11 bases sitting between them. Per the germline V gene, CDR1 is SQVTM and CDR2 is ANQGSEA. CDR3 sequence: CSAATFQPQHF. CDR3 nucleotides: TGCAGCGCCGCTACTTTCCAGCCCCAGCATTTT.

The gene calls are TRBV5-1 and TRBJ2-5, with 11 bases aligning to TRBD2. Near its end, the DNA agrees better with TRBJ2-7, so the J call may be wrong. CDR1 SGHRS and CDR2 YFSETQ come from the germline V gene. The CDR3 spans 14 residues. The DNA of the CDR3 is TGCGCCAGCAGCCCGGGACTAGCGGCGATCGAGCAGTACTTC. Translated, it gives CASSPGLAAIEQYF.